This TCR beta chain was sequenced for a study of blood T cell repertoires in COVID-19. Across the study: COVID-19 samples collected from the United States, Italy and Spain covered acute and convalescent phases.

Produced via immunoSEQ multiplex PCR; TCRdb's table is partial and in-frame only. Of about 160,000 clones listed, about 93% were seen once; the top ten hold over 3.5%. V lost 4 bases and J lost 0; bases outside the gene matches: 5. Germline CDR1 is GTSNPN and CDR2 is SVGIG (reference sequence). The CDR3 runs 15 residues. The V and J genes are TRBV30 and TRBJ2-3; TRBD2 matches at 9 bases. The sequenced sample consisted of peripheral blood. The sequence came from a woman aged 45-65 years with acute or convalescent COVID-19. The CDR3, as DNA: TGTGCCTGGACAGGACTAGCGTCTAGCACAGATACGCAGTATTTT. Translated, it gives CAWTGLASSTDTQYF.